This T cell receptor (beta chain) stems from a study of blood T cell repertoires in COVID-19. The overall study: COVID-19 samples from acute and convalescent phases originated in the United States, Italy and Spain. From T cells, B-cell-depleted T cells, or PBMCs came the material, which was cDNA or gDNA.

Original handling: Researchers report that nucleated cell counts were estimated from reference gene primer amplification. The assay was immunoSEQ multiplex PCR, and TCRdb's table has in-frame clones only and misses some. V and J calls and clone size come straight from that table; D and trimming were deduced from the DNA. Altogether approximately 300,000 clones are present, roughly 86% being singletons, with the ten largest covering approximately 2.4%. The cohort comprised adults aged roughly 18 to 90 years residing in about 25 US areas. Unmatched junction bases numbered 8, after V lost 5 bases and J lost 0 bases. This CDR3 is 15 amino acids long. Germline assignment: CDR1 SGHRS and CDR2 YFSETQ.

The specimen was PBMCs or T cells enriched from blood (not recorded which). This TCR was sampled from a woman under 30 who had recovered from COVID-19. The V and J genes are TRBV5-1 and TRBJ2-7; 7 nucleotides match TRBD2. The CDR3 DNA sequence: TGCGCCAGCAGGGGGTGGCGGGAGAGCTCCTACGAGCAGTACTTC. It specifies CASRGWRESSYEQYF.